This is a list of T cell receptor beta chains from one sample in a study of blood T cell repertoires in COVID-19. The table came from immunoSEQ multiplex PCR; TCRdb's copy has only in-frame clones and leaves some out. The table records around 67,000 clones, more than 75% of them present only once. The sample was peripheral blood. Source of these receptors: a man aged 45-65 years with active COVID-19. Both conserved end residues are part of each CDR3. Each record gives: V gene, clone size, D gene, J gene, CDR3 length, CDR3 protein, CDR3 DNA. D genes are given only for firm matches. Clone sizes are given selectively: once, few, many, or a class where the clone is expanded.

V: TRBV28; size: -; D: -; J: TRBJ2-1; length: 16; CDR3: CAVDSSFPSSYNEQFF; DNA: TGTGCCGTCGATTCTAGTTTCCCGAGCTCCTACAATGAGCAGTTCTTC
V: TRBV5-1; size: -; D: -; J: TRBJ2-7; length: 13; CDR3: CASSLNKGYEQYF; DNA: TGCGCCAGCAGCTTAAACAAGGGGTACGAGCAGTACTTC
V: TRBV2; size: -; D: -; J: TRBJ1-2; length: 14; CDR3: CASSERQAVDGYTF; DNA: TGTGCCAGCAGTGAAAGACAGGCTGTAGACGGCTACACCTTC
V: TRBV11-2; size: -; D: -; J: TRBJ1-1; length: 14; CDR3: CASSLSMAGNRAFF; DNA: TGTGCCAGCAGCTTAAGTATGGCGGGAAATAGAGCTTTCTTT
V: TRBV9; size: few; D: -; J: TRBJ2-2; length: 14; CDR3: CASSASFGTGELFF; DNA: TGTGCCAGCAGCGCGAGTTTCGGCACCGGGGAGCTGTTTTTT
V: TRBV7-8; size: once; D: -; J: TRBJ1-2; length: 15; CDR3: CASSLGSTVSYGYTF; DNA: TGTGCCAGCAGCTTAGGCTCGACAGTTTCCTATGGCTACACCTTC
V: TRBV6-2/TRBV6-3; size: -; D: -; J: TRBJ2-5; length: 13; CDR3: CASSYWGVETQYF; DNA: TGTGCCAGCAGTTACTGGGGGGTGGAGACCCAGTACTTC
V: TRBV27; size: -; D: -; J: TRBJ2-1; length: 15; CDR3: CASSLGGSGYNEQFF; DNA: TGTGCCAGCAGTTTGGGTGGGAGTGGCTACAATGAGCAGTTCTTC
V: TRBV5-5; size: -; D: TRBD1; J: TRBJ2-2; length: 15; CDR3: CASSSRQGRTGELFF; DNA: TGTGCCAGCAGTTCCCGACAGGGGAGGACCGGGGAGCTGTTTTTT
V: TRBV6-2/TRBV6-3; size: -; D: TRBD2; J: TRBJ2-1; length: 13; CDR3: CASSPVRGGEQFF; DNA: TGTGCCAGCAGTCCCGTACGGGGGGGTGAGCAGTTCTTC
V: TRBV25-1; size: -; D: -; J: TRBJ1-4; length: 16; CDR3: CASSEYQSGTYEKLFF; DNA: TGTGCCAGCAGTGAGTACCAGTCCGGGACATATGAAAAACTGTTTTTT
V: TRBV23-1; size: -; D: -; J: TRBJ2-5; length: 15; CDR3: CASTLALVEQETQYF; DNA: TGCGCCAGCACGCTGGCCCTAGTGGAGCAAGAGACCCAGTACTTC
V: TRBV30; size: -; D: TRBD1; J: TRBJ2-5; length: 13; CDR3: CAWTGRGQETQYF; DNA: TGTGCCTGGACAGGCAGGGGGCAAGAGACCCAGTACTTC
V: TRBV6-5; size: -; D: -; J: TRBJ1-4; length: 14; CDR3: CASSYRGGREKLFF; DNA: TGTGCCAGCAGTTACAGGGGCGGTCGGGAAAAACTGTTTTTT
V: TRBV28; size: -; D: -; J: TRBJ2-3; length: 12; CDR3: CASRIATDTQYF; DNA: TGTGCCAGCAGGATAGCCACAGATACGCAGTATTTT
V: TRBV5-1; size: few; D: -; J: TRBJ2-2; length: 15; CDR3: CASSLGAKLGGELFF; DNA: TGCGCCAGCAGCTTGGGGGCGAAGTTGGGCGGGGAGCTGTTTTTT
V: TRBV9; size: -; D: TRBD2; J: TRBJ2-3; length: 18; CDR3: CASSVAPLAGGRTDTQYF; DNA: TGTGCCAGCAGCGTAGCCCCTCTAGCGGGAGGTCGTACAGATACGCAGTATTTT
V: TRBV28; size: few; D: -; J: TRBJ2-7; length: 15; CDR3: CASSGGGGGVREQYF; DNA: TGTGCCAGCAGCGGCGGAGGGGGCGGAGTCCGGGAGCAGTACTTC
V: TRBV28; size: -; D: TRBD1; J: TRBJ2-3; length: 16; CDR3: CASSSGQGKFTDTQYF; DNA: TGTGCCAGCAGTTCCGGACAGGGGAAGTTTACAGATACGCAGTATTTT
V: TRBV7-2; size: -; D: TRBD1; J: TRBJ2-3; length: 15; CDR3: CASSLVTGYTDTQYF; DNA: TGTGCCAGCAGCTTAGTGACAGGGTACACAGATACGCAGTATTTT
V: TRBV7-9; size: -; D: TRBD1; J: TRBJ2-7; length: 16; CDR3: CASSFPGQPSSYEQYF; DNA: TGTGCCAGCAGCTTTCCGGGACAGCCGAGCTCCTACGAGCAGTACTTC
V: TRBV5-6; size: -; D: TRBD1; J: TRBJ1-4; length: 16; CDR3: CASSLEGTGADEKLFF; DNA: TGTGCCAGCAGCTTGGAGGGGACAGGGGCGGATGAAAAACTGTTTTTT
V: TRBV7-2; size: -; D: -; J: TRBJ1-5; length: 17; CDR3: CASSLAYDLNSNQPQHF; DNA: TGTGCCAGCAGCTTAGCCTACGACTTGAATAGCAATCAGCCCCAGCATTTT
V: TRBV18; size: once; D: TRBD1; J: TRBJ2-3; length: 15; CDR3: CASSPIRGQADTQYF; DNA: TGTGCCAGCTCACCTATCAGGGGGCAGGCAGATACGCAGTATTTT